This T cell receptor (beta chain) was retrieved from a study of identical twins. Using its own MiXCR run on the 5' RACE reads, TCRdb lists one record per CDR3 protein. The data contain 450,000 to 500,000 distinct CDR3 sequences, 13% to 15% of them singletons. This clonotype was recorded at least ten times. Deletions cut 0 bases from V and 0 bases from J, with 12 bases between. Germline V gene lookup returns CDR1 LGHNA and CDR2 YSLEER. CDR3 size: 17 residues. The same specimen was also included in a second study, on yellow fever vaccine responses in identical twins.

V gene TRBV4-3 combines with J gene TRBJ2-1, with D possibly called TRBD1 or TRBD2 (5 bases each). Sample: CD4+ T cells sorted from blood. The sequence was collected from a woman aged 18-35 years in good health. The CDR3 nucleotides read TGCGCCAGCAGCCAAGACCCCCCAGGGAGCTCCTACAATGAGCAGTTCTTC. The encoded protein is CASSQDPPGSSYNEQFF.